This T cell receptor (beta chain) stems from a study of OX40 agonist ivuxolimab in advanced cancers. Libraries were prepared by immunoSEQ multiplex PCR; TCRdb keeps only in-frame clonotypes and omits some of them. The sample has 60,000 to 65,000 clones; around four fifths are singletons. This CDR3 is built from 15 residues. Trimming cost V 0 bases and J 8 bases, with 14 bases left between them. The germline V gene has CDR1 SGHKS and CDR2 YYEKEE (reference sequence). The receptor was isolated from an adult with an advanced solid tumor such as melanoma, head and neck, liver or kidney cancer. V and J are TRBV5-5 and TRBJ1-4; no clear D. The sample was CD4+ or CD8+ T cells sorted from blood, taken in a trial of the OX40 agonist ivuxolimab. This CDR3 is CASSLEAQAGEKLFF. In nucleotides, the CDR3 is TGTGCCAGCAGCTTGGAGGCTCAGGCCGGGGAAAAACTGTTTTTT. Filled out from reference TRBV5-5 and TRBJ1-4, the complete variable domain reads DAGVTQSPTHLIKTRGQQVTLRCSPISGHKSVSWYQQVLGQGPQFIFQYYEKEERGRGNFPDRFSARQFPNYSSELNVNALLLGDSALYLCASSLEAQAGEKLFFGSGTQLSVL.